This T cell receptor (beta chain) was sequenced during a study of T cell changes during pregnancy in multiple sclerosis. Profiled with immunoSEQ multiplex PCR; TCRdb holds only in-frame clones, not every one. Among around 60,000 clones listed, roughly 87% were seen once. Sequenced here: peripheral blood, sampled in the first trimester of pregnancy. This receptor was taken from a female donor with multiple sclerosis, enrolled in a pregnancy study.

In nucleotides, the CDR3 is TGTGCCAGCAGGCCCCGGACAGGGGGCTATGGCTACACCTTC. Amino acid sequence: CASRPRTGGYGYTF. The chain links TRBV27 to TRBJ1-2; 10 bases agree with TRBD1. J gave up 4 bases and V 6 bases, and 5 bases lay outside the gene matches. Germline values: CDR1 MNHEY, CDR2 SMNVEV (reference sequence). The CDR3 sequence is 14 residues long.